The 20 T cell receptor beta chains reported below all come from one sample, sequenced in a study of blood T cell repertoires in COVID-19. Libraries were prepared by immunoSEQ multiplex PCR; TCRdb keeps only in-frame clonotypes and omits some of them. The sample gives approximately 130,000 clones, 84% of which show up once; 9.5% to 15% is in the top ten. The sample was peripheral blood. These receptor sequences come from a human donor in a cohort sampled during active COVID-19.

Here the CDR3 reads CASSVGGQRVLGDYGYTF. The CDR3, as DNA: TGTGCCAGCAGCGTAGGGGGACAGCGGGTCTTAGGGGACTATGGCTACACCTTC. The chain employs TRBV9 and TRBJ1-2, with TRBD1 identical over 7 bases. The V gene's germline CDR1 is SGDLS and CDR2 YYNGEE. V gave up 0 bases and J gave up 3 bases; unmatched junction bases: 14. This CDR3 contains 18 residues.

In DNA, the CDR3 is TGTGCCACCAGCTCATCGCCGGGGCAGGGAGGGGTCTACGAGCAGTACTTC. This gives the protein CATSSSPGQGGVYEQYF. The J gene is TRBJ2-7, the V gene TRBV15, with 7 bases fitting TRBD2. V trimming: 5 bases; J trimming: 3 bases; junction bases outside the gene matches: 16. This CDR3 is built from 17 residues. In germline, CDR1 is LNHNV, CDR2 YYDKDF (reference sequence).

This clone was recorded at least ten times. This chain links TRBV9 with TRBJ1-1; 10 nucleotides agree with TRBD1. Unmatched junction bases numbered 12, after V lost 4 bases and J lost 0 bases. Germline CDR1 reads SGDLS; CDR2 reads YYNGEE. The CDR3 contains 18 residues. The CDR3 spells CASSLTGGAGFLNTEAFF. As DNA, the CDR3 is TGTGCCAGCAGCTTGACAGGGGGCGCCGGATTTCTGAACACTGAAGCTTTCTTT.

The chain has TRBV19 and TRBJ1-2; D is unresolved. V was clipped by 1 base and J by 2 bases, with 8 bases between them. CDR1 is LNHDA, CDR2 SQIVND, per germline (reference sequence). The CDR3 contains 14 residues. CDR3 sequence reads: CASSIAGVNYGYTF. CDR3 DNA: TGTGCCAGTAGTATAGCCGGGGTGAACTATGGCTACACCTTC.

This chain links TRBV4-2 with TRBJ1-1; D might be TRBD1 (5 bases). Germline V lookup: CDR1 LGHNA, CDR2 YNFKEQ. The CDR3 length is 15 residues. The V gene lost 0 bases and the J gene lost 5 bases, with 13 bases spanning the gap. The CDR3, as DNA: TGTGCCAGCAGCCAAGATTTCTTGGGGGGGACTGAAGCTTTCTTT. This codes for CASSQDFLGGTEAFF.

This clone has just one count. The V and J genes are TRBV11-2 and TRBJ2-1; 7 bases match TRBD1. Germline CDR1 reads SGHAT; CDR2 reads FQNNGV. Germline trimming cut 5 bases from V and 4 bases from J; bases unmatched to any gene: 14. The CDR3 is made up of 17 amino acids. CDR3 in DNA: TGTGCCAGCAGCGGATTACAGGGGTCCCGCCTATACAATGAGCAGTTCTTC. Translating gives CASSGLQGSRLYNEQFF.

V and J are TRBV20-1 and TRBJ1-2; no definite D call. Trimming removed 1 base at V and 7 bases at J, with 4 bases between. The V gene's germline CDR1 is DFQATT and CDR2 SNEGSKA (reference sequence). This CDR3 has 10 amino acids. The CDR3 nucleotides read TGCAGTGCTAGAGGAGTTGGCTACACCTTC. This sequence encodes CSARGVGYTF.

Only one count was recorded for this clone. The V gene is TRBV5-1, the J gene TRBJ2-1; 9 bases are shared with TRBD1. This CDR3 comprises 15 residues. From germline, CDR1 is SGHRS and CDR2 YFSETQ. The V gene end was trimmed by 4 bases and the J gene end by 8 bases; junction bases not matched to a gene: 10. DNA for the CDR3: TGCGCCAGCAGCCCGGAGGGACAGGGTCTCGATGAGCAGTTCTTC. It codes for CASSPEGQGLDEQFF.

This chain joins TRBV27 and TRBJ2-4; 11 nucleotides match TRBD2. Germline CDR1 reads MNHEY; CDR2 reads SMNVEV (reference sequence). The CDR3 extends over 17 amino acids. V was pared by 1 base and J by 7 bases, with 9 bases of the junction left unmatched. In nucleotides, the CDR3 is TGTGCCAGCAGTTTATGGTTAGCGGGGGGGGAGGGTAACATTCAGTACTTC. This sequence encodes CASSLWLAGGEGNIQYF.

J is TRBJ1-1 and V is TRBV6-5; D is perhaps TRBD1 (6 bases). This CDR3 has 14 amino acids. Germline CDR1 is MNHEY and CDR2 is SVGAGI. V lost 4 bases, J lost 3 bases, and 12 bases lay in between. The DNA of the CDR3 is TGTGCCAGCAGTTCACAGGGTACGTACACTGAAGCTTTCTTT. This codes for CASSSQGTYTEAFF.

V is TRBV14 and J is TRBJ2-1; the D gene is possibly TRBD1 (7 bases). This CDR3 has 17 residues. The germline gives CDR1 SGHDN, CDR2 FVKESK. V was clipped by 6 bases and J by 2 bases, with 20 bases between them. The CDR3, as DNA: TGTGCCAGCAGGCGAGGGGGGCCGGGGACAGCCTACAATGAGCAGTTCTTC. Amino acids: CASRRGGPGTAYNEQFF.

This clone has just a few counts. CDR3 DNA: TGTGCCAGCAGCGAGTACAATGAGCAGTTCTTC. Its protein product is CASSEYNEQFF. This chain joins TRBV2 and TRBJ2-1; D gene unclear. Between the trimmed V and J ends, which lost 6 bases and 4 bases, there was a span of 4 bases. This CDR3 is built from 11 residues. Germline V gene lookup returns CDR1 SNHLY and CDR2 FYNNEI.

The CDR3 DNA sequence: TGTGCCAGCAGTTACAAGACAGGGACTGGAAACACCATATATTTT. It is translated as CASSYKTGTGNTIYF. The rearrangement links TRBV6-2 or TRBV6-3 to TRBJ1-3, with TRBD1 matching over 7 bases. The CDR3 runs to 15 residues. Germline-derived CDR1 and CDR2 are MNHEY and SVGEGT. V was clipped by 2 bases and J by 2 bases; unmatched bases: 3.

V and J are TRBV5-1 and TRBJ1-1, with 7 bases aligning to TRBD1. Germline V gene lookup returns CDR1 SGHRS and CDR2 YFSETQ. V lost 4 bases, J lost 1 base, and 10 bases stayed unmatched. The length of the CDR3 is 16 residues. The CDR3 here is CASSALTGATNTEAFF. The CDR3 DNA reads TGCGCCAGCAGCGCGCTTACAGGGGCTACGAACACTGAAGCTTTCTTT.

The rearrangement joins TRBV6-5 to TRBJ2-7; 10 nucleotides match TRBD1. Germline loops: CDR1 MNHEY, CDR2 SVGAGI. V dropped 5 bases and J dropped 5; count of bases not matched to a gene: 3. The CDR3 runs to 13 residues. CDR3 loop: CASSRGTGDEQYF. CDR3 sequence (DNA): TGTGCCAGCAGTCGCGGGACAGGGGACGAGCAGTACTTC.

This chain uses TRBV6-5 with TRBJ2-7; 8 nucleotides line up with TRBD1. With 7 bases clipped from V and 2 bases from J, the junction kept 4 bases outside the gene matches. The CDR3 extends over 13 amino acids. The germline gives CDR1 MNHEY, CDR2 SVGAGI. This chain's CDR3 is CASTGGGPYEQYF. The CDR3 region has the DNA TGTGCCAGCACAGGGGGCGGCCCCTACGAGCAGTACTTC.

This chain joins TRBV18 and TRBJ2-5; 9 bases agree with TRBD2. V lost 4 bases and J lost 5; bases outside the gene matches: 5. The CDR3 runs to 14 residues. Germline V gene lookup returns CDR1 KGHSH and CDR2 LQKENI. The CDR3 spells CASSQTSGAETQYF. The CDR3, as DNA: TGTGCCAGCTCACAGACTAGCGGAGCGGAGACCCAGTACTTC.

The chain couples TRBV5-1 to TRBJ2-6; TRBD1 matches at 9 bases. The CDR3 sequence is 17 residues long. V was clipped by 4 bases and J by 4 bases; unmatched bases: 9. Germline CDR1 and CDR2: SGHRS and YFSETQ. The CDR3 sequence: CASSPRDRVPGANVLTF. The CDR3 bases are TGCGCCAGCAGCCCCCGGGACAGGGTGCCCGGGGCCAACGTCCTGACTTTC.

The CDR3 protein is CASRRGGAGVDEQFF. The CDR3, as DNA: TGTGCCAGTCGAAGGGGGGGCGCGGGTGTGGATGAGCAGTTCTTC. The chain couples TRBV7-2 to TRBJ2-1; a possible D gene is TRBD2 (7 bases). CDR3 length: 15 amino acids. V lost 9 bases to trimming and J lost 8 bases, with 23 bases between them. Per the germline V gene, CDR1 is SGHTA and CDR2 is FQGNSA.

The V call is TRBV6-1, the J call TRBJ2-5; tentatively, D is TRBD2 (5 bases). Germline CDR1 reads MNHNS; CDR2 reads SASEGT. CDR3 length equals 13 residues. The V end lost 4 bases, the J end lost 0 bases, and 6 bases lay between the germline ends. The CDR3 region has the DNA TGTGCCAGCAGTGCGGGGAACCAAGAGACCCAGTACTTC. Its protein is CASSAGNQETQYF.